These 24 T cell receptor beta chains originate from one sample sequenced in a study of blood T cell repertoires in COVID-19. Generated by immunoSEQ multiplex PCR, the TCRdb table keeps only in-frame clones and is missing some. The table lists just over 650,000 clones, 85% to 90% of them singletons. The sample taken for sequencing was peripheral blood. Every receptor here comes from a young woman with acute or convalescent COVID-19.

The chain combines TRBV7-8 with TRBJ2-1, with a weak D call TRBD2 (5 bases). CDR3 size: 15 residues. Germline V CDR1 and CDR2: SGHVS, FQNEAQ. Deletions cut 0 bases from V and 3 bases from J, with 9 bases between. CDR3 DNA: TGTGCCAGCAGCTTAGCCCCCGGGATCTACAATGAGCAGTTCTTC. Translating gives CASSLAPGIYNEQFF.

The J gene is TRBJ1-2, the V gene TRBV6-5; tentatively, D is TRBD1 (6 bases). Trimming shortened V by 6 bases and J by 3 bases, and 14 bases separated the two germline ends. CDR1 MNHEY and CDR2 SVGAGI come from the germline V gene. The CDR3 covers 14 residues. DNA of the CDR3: TGTGCCAGCAGCCTAGGGGGACGGGACTATGGCTACACCTTC. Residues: CASSLGGRDYGYTF.

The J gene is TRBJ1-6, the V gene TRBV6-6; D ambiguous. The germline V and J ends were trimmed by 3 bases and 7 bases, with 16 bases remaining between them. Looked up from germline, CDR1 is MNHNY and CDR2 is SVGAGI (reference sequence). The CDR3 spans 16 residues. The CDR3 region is CASSYGSLWTNSPLHF. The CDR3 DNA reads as TGTGCCAGCAGTTATGGGAGTCTATGGACCAATTCACCCCTCCACTTT.

This CDR3 is CASSPWEDVDLHF. CDR3 in DNA: TGTGCCAGCAGCCCCTGGGAGGATGTTGACCTCCACTTT. This rearrangement joins TRBV14 to TRBJ1-6; D uncertain. V was cut by 4 bases and J by 15 bases, with 16 bases left in between. The CDR3 covers 13 residues. From germline, CDR1 is SGHDN and CDR2 FVKESK.

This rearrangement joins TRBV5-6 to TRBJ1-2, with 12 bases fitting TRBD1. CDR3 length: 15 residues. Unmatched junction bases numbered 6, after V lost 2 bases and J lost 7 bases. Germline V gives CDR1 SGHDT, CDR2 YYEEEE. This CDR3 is CASSFPGQGAPGYTF. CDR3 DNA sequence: TGTGCCAGCAGCTTCCCGGGACAGGGGGCTCCTGGCTACACCTTC. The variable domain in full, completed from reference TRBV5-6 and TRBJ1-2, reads DAGVTQSPTHLIKTRGQQVTLRCSPKSGHDTVSWYQQALGQGPQFIFQYYEEEERQRGNFPDRFSGHQFPNYSSELNVNALLLGDSALYLCASSFPGQGAPGYTFGSGTRLTVV.

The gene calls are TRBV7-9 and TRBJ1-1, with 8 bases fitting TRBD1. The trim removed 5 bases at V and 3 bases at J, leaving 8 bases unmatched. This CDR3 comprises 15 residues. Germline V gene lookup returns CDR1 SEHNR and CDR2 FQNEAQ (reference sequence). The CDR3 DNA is TGTGCCAGCAGCCCTAGGACAGGGATGGACACTGAAGCTTTCTTT. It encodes CASSPRTGMDTEAFF.

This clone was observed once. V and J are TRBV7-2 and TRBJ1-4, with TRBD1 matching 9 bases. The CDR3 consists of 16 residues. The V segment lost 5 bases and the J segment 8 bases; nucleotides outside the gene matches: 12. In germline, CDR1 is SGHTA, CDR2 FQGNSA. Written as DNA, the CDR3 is TGTGCCAGCAGCCCTCCCCGGACAGGGGTAGGGGAAAAACTGTTTTTT. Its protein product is CASSPPRTGVGEKLFF.

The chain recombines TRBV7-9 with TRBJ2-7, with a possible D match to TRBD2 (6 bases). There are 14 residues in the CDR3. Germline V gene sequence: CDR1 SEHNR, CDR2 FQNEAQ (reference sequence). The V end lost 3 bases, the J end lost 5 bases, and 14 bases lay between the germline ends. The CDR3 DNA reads TGTGCCAGCAGCTTTGGGGGGACTGACAACGAGCAGTACTTC. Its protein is CASSFGGTDNEQYF.

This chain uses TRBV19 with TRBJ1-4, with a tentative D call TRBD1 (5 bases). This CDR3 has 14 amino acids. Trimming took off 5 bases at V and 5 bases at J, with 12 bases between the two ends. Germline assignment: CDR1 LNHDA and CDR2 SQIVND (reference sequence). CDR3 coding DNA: TGTGCCAGTAGTCCCGGGACTCCGAATGAAAAACTGTTTTTT. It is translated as CASSPGTPNEKLFF. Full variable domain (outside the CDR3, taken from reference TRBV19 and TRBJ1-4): DGGITQSPKYLFRKEGQNVTLSCEQNLNHDAMYWYRQDPGQGLRLIYYSQIVNDFQKGDIAEGYSVSREKKESFPLTVTSAQKNPTAFYLCASSPGTPNEKLFFGSGTQLSVL.

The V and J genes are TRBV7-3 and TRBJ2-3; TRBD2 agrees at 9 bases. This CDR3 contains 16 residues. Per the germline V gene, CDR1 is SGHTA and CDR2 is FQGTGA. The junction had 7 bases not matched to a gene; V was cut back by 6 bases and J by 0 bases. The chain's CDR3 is CASRPLAGPSTDTQYF. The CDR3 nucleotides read TGTGCCAGCAGACCTCTAGCGGGACCTAGCACAGATACGCAGTATTTT.

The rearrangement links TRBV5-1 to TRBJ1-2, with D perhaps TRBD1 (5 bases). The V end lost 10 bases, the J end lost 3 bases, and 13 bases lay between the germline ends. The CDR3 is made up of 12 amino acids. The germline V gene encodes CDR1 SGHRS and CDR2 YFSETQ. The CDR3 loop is CACQGEDYGYTF. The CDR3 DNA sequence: TGCGCCTGCCAAGGGGAGGACTATGGCTACACCTTC.

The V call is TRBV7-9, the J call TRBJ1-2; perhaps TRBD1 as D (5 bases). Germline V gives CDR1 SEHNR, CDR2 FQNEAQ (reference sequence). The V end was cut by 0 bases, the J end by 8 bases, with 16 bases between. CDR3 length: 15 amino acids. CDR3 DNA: TGTGCCAGCAGCTTAGCGCCGGGTCAGGGCGAGGGCTACACCTTC. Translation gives CASSLAPGQGEGYTF.

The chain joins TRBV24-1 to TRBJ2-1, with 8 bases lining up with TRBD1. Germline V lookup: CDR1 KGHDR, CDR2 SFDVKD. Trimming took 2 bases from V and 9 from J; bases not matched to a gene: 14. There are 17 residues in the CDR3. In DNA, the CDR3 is TGTGCCACCAGTGATTCTTCCACCAGGGGGCTGGGGGGTGAGCAGTTCTTC. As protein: CATSDSSTRGLGGEQFF.

The CDR3 nucleotides read TGTGCCAGTAGTATATTCGGGGGCGAGCAGTACTTC. Its translation: CASSIFGGEQYF. The genes are TRBV19 and TRBJ2-7, with a tentative D call TRBD2 (6 bases). CDR1 and CDR2 from the germline V gene are LNHDA and SQIVND (reference sequence). CDR3 length: 12 amino acids. Trimming cost V 2 bases and J 6 bases, with 8 bases left between them.

The CDR3 DNA sequence: TGTGCCAGCAGCCAAGGGGGGGCCTACAATGAGCAGTTCTTC. Its protein is CASSQGGAYNEQFF. The rearrangement joins TRBV3-1 (or the pseudogene TRBV3-2) to TRBJ2-1, with D possibly being TRBD2 (6 bases). Per germline, CDR1 LGHDT and CDR2 YNNKEL (reference sequence). The CDR3 is made up of 14 amino acids. The V end lost 1 base, the J end lost 2 bases, and 6 bases lay between the germline ends.

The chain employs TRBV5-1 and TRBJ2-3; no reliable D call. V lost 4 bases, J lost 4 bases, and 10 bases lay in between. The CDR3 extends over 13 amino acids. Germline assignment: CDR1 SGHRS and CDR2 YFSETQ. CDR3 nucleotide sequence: TGCGCCAGCAGCCCGCCGGGTCCAGATACGCAGTATTTT. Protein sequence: CASSPPGPDTQYF.

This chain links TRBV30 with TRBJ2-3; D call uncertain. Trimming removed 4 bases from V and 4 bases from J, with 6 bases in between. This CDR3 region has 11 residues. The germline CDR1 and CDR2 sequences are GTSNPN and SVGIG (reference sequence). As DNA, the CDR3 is TGTGCCTGGAACGTAGCAGATACGCAGTATTTT. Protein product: CAWNVADTQYF. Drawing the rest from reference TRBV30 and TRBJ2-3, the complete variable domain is SQTIHQWPATLVQPVGSPLSLECTVEGTSNPNLYWYRQAAGRGLQLLFYSVGIGQISSEVPQNLSASRPQDRQFILSSKKLLLSDSGFYLCAWNVADTQYFGPGTRLTVL.

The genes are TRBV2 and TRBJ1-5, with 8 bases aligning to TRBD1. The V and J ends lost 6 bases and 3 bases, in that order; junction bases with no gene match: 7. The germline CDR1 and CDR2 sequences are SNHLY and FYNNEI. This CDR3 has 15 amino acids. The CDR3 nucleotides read TGTGCCAGCAGCGGGACAGGTTTCCACAATCAGCCCCAGCATTTT. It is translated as CASSGTGFHNQPQHF.

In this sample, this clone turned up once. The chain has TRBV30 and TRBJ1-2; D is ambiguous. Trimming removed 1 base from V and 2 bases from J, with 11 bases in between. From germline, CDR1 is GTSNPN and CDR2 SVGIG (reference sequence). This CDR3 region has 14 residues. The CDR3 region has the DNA TGTGCCTGGAGTGAGGATAGAGGGAACTATGGCTACACCTTC. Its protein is CAWSEDRGNYGYTF. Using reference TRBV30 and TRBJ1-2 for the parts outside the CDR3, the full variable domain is SQTIHQWPATLVQPVGSPLSLECTVEGTSNPNLYWYRQAAGRGLQLLFYSVGIGQISSEVPQNLSASRPQDRQFILSSKKLLLSDSGFYLCAWSEDRGNYGYTFGSGTRLTVV.

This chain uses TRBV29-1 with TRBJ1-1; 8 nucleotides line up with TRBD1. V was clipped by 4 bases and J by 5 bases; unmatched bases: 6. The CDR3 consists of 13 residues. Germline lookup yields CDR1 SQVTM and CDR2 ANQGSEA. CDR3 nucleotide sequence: TGCAGCGTTGGGACAGGGTCGAAGACTGAAGCTTTCTTT. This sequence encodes CSVGTGSKTEAFF.

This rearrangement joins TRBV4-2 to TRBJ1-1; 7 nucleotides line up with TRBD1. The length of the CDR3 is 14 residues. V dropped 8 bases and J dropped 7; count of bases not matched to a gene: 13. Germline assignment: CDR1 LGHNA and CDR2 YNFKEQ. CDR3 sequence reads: CASGDLQGSDEAFF. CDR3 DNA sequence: TGTGCCAGCGGGGACCTACAGGGGTCTGATGAAGCTTTCTTT.

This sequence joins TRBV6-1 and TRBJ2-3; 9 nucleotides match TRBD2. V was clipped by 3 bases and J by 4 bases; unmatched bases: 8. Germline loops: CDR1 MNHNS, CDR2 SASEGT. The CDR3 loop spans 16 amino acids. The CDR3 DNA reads TGTGCCAGCAGTGAGGGGACTAGCACCGCCCCAGATACGCAGTATTTT. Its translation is CASSEGTSTAPDTQYF.

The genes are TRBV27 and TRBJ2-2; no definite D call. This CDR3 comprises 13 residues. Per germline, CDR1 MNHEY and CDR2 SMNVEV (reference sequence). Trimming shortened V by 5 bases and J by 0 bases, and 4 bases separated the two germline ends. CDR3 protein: CASSTPNTGELFF. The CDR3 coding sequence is TGTGCCAGCAGTACACCGAACACCGGGGAGCTGTTTTTT.

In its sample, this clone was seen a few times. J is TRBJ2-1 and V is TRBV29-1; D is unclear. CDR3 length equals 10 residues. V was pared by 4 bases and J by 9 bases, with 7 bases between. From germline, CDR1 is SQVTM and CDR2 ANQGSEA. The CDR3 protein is CSVGAAEQFF. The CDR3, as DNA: TGCAGCGTTGGGGCCGCTGAGCAGTTCTTC.